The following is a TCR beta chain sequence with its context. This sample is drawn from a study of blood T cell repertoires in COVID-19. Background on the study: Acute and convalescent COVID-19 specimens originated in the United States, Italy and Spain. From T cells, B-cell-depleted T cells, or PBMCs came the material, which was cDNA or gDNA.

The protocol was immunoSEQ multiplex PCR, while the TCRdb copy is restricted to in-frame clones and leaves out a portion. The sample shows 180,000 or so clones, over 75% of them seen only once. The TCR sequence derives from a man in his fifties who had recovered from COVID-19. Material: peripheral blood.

The chain's CDR3 is CASSVGASGRVNTGELFF. The CDR3 DNA follows: TGTGCCAGCAGCGTAGGAGCTAGCGGGAGGGTTAACACCGGGGAGCTGTTTTTT. The chain carries TRBV9 and TRBJ2-2, with 12 bases lining up with TRBD2. After removal of 0 bases from V and 2 bases from J, the junction contained 5 bases not matched to a gene. The CDR3 sequence is 18 residues long. Germline V gene lookup returns CDR1 SGDLS and CDR2 YYNGEE.